Here is one TCR beta chain with its context. The protocol was immunoSEQ multiplex PCR, while the TCRdb copy is restricted to in-frame clones and leaves out a portion. The sample shows about 2.1 million clones, 85% to 95% of them seen only once. This sample is drawn from a study of shared clonotypes between healthy human individuals. Naive CD8 cells, CD45RO-negative and positively selected for CCR7, excluded terminally differentiated effector memory CD45RA+ cells. This clonotype was sampled from a man between 18 and 35 years old in good health. Some clones in this sample may be carry-over from other donors' samples. The sequenced sample was naive CD8+ T cells from PBMCs.

The DNA of the CDR3 is TGTGCCAGCAGCCCAATGGCAGGGGGCATCTACACCGGGGAGCTGTTTTTT. Translated: CASSPMAGGIYTGELFF. This sequence joins TRBV7-9 and TRBJ2-2; 8 bases align to TRBD1. The CDR3 has 17 amino acids. J gave up 3 bases and V 5 bases, and 11 bases lay outside the gene matches. Germline values: CDR1 SEHNR, CDR2 FQNEAQ (reference sequence).